This T cell receptor (beta chain) stems from a study of vaccination and CD4 T cells after COVID-19 (dated by TCRdb to between 2021 and 2023). A note on the overall study: Every convalescent patient had a positive nasal swab PCR test for SARS-CoV-2, with mild disease in 8 to 10 patients and severe disease in one. The convalescent cohort included six males and four females, with two Hispanic individuals, seven Caucasians, two Asians and one multiracial person. Control cultures used a CEFX viral epitope pool as positive control, an HIV-1 Nef peptide pool as negative control, or no peptide. Post-COVID blood samples were collected from convalescent patients a median of roughly 100 days after diagnosis, with a range of roughly 35 to 161 days. The spike-specific CD4+ TCR repertoire was compared before and after mRNA vaccination in about nine COVID-19 convalescent patients and a handful of infection-naive healthy vaccine recipients. Culture stimuli were overlapping spike peptide pools from SARS-CoV-2 and from the common cold coronaviruses HCoV-NL63, HCoV-OC43 and HCoV-229E. Each participant got two doses of either the Pfizer-BioNTech BNT162b2 vaccine (n=8) or the Moderna mRNA-1273 vaccine (n=2). Post-vaccine blood samples were collected a median of around 70 days after the second vaccine dose, ranging from roughly 12 to 250 days.

The treatment or condition tag for this specimen amounts to: roughly 11-day PBMC culture with coronavirus spike peptide pools or control peptides (ViraFEST assay). The ViraFEST assay, used in the study, expanded antigen-specific T cells with peptide pools and then identified the expanded clonotypes through TCR sequencing. The convalescent patients' positive SARS-CoV-2 PCR tests were from March to December 2020, which was before the Alpha, Beta and Delta variants emerged in the United States. Each well held millions of PBMCs cultured with roughly 10 ug/ml peptide pools in IMDM containing roughly 5% human AB serum and roughly 9.3 IU/ml IL-2. Half of the culture medium was replaced with fresh IL-2-containing medium on days 3 and 7. Once the cells had been in culture for less than 12 days, the EasySep CD4+ T cell isolation kit was used to isolate CD4+ T cells by negative selection. PBMCs were separated from whole blood using Ficoll-Paque Plus gradient centrifugation and then either used fresh or cryopreserved at -140C. Triplicate wells were generally used for each culture condition.

The germline V gene sets CDR1 to SGHTA and CDR2 to FQGNSA. The CDR3 sequence holds 13 residues, the cysteine and phenylalanine included. Left in the record is the CDR3 DNA by itself, 39 bases read in frame from the first base. The germline ends are 16 bases apart after V is trimmed by 6 bases and J by 10 bases. To prepare the library, PCR was applied. At the Johns Hopkins FTIC core, DNA from the cultured CD4+ T cells underwent TCR sequencing with the Oncomine TCR Beta short-read assay. The QIAamp micro DNA kit was used to extract genomic DNA from the cultured CD4+ T cells. Oncomine TCR Beta libraries from cultured CD4+ T cells were pooled using unique dual indexes and sequenced on an Illumina iSeq 100. From the authors' description of their analysis: Non-productive sequences were filtered out, and CDR3s that did not start with C, did not end with F or W, or were shorter than 7 amino acids were discarded. Antigen-specific clonotypes were identified with the MANAFEST web application by comparing peptide-stimulated wells with reference and other culture wells. Positive clones required FDR below 0.05, an odds ratio above 5, and productive frequency above 0.1% in at least two of three replicate wells. Clonotypes that were significantly expanded in both SARS-CoV-2 spike wells and at least one common cold coronavirus spike condition were defined as cross-reactive. Using R version 3.6.1, CDR3 homology was evaluated through Levenshtein distances (stringdist) along with unrooted phylogenetic trees (ape). In-frame beta chains were kept once TCRdb had trimmed the public reads at Q25 with fastp and called clones with MiXCR. Rows are combined by CDR3 protein, so each entry shows the most common genes and DNA. The V and J calls follow TCRdb's processing rather than the paper's. A total of approximately 14,000 distinct CDR3 sequences appear in this sample, around 73% of them only once. The ten largest clones add up to approximately 11% of the sample.

Broader findings and caveats from the paper: The median count of SARS-CoV-2-reactive clonotypes went up from approximately 20 after infection to roughly 38 after vaccination, although the change was not significant. The number of convalescent patients in the study was relatively small, and the study did not examine early timepoints following natural infection. Of the vaccine-specific clones found in convalescent patients, nearly all (304 of 307) were mono-reactive for SARS-CoV-2 spike instead of being cross-reactive with common cold coronaviruses. In convalescent patients, a median roughly 87% of post-vaccine SARS-CoV-2-reactive clones were detected only after vaccination, suggesting vaccine-specific priming.

Points on this clonotype: Its binding antigen is unknown. Base quality data are lacking; no much larger clone is found one base away.

The sequencing input was CD4+ T cells from blood, cultured in vitro. The source of this sequence is a human donor who had recovered from COVID-19. The sequence joins TRBV7-2 to TRBJ2-1; the D gene cannot be resolved reliably. The sequence in DNA is TGTGCCAGCAGGGGTCGAGGTGGCTCGGAGCAGTTCTTC. It is translated as CASRGRGGSEQFF. Full variable domain (CDR3 extended with the reference TRBV7-2 and TRBJ2-1 proteins): GAGVSQSPSNKVTEKGKDVELRCDPISGHTALYWYRQSLGQGLEFLIYFQGNSAPDKSGLPSDRFSAERTGGSVSTLTIQRTQQEDSAVYLCASRGRGGSEQFFGPGTRLTVL.